The TCR beta chain described here comes from a study of shared clonotypes between healthy human individuals. Profiling relied on immunoSEQ multiplex PCR, and the TCRdb table lists in-frame clones only, not all of them. In the table there are about 680,000 clones, around 78% of which are singletons. On this clone itself: What it recognizes is unknown. A much larger clone differs from this one at a single base, so this may be a read error.

Study findings and constraints: Clonotypes not shared had lower generation probabilities than those common to all four donors.

The CDR3 consists of 13 residues. Germline-derived CDR1 and CDR2 are SGHVS and FQNEAQ. V dropped 3 bases and J dropped 1 base, with 6 bases sitting between them. The chain is built from TRBV7-8 and TRBJ1-1, with D unclear. Sample: memory CD4+ T cells sorted from blood. Subset here: CD45RA-negative fraction. The receptor was isolated from a woman aged 25 to 39 in good health. For the CDR3, the DNA is TGTGCCAGCAGCTTGCAGGAGAACACTGAAGCTTTCTTT. Its protein is CASSLQENTEAFF. Using reference TRBV7-8 and TRBJ1-1 for the parts outside the CDR3, the full variable domain is GAGVSQSPRYKVAKRGQDVALRCDPISGHVSLFWYQQALGQGPEFLTYFQNEAQLDKSGLPSDRFFAERPEGSVSTLKIQRTQQEDSAVYLCASSLQENTEAFFGQGTRLTVV.